This entry describes one T cell receptor (beta chain). This clonotype has only a few counts. No antigen is known for it. Per-base qualities were not stored, and no clone one base away is much larger. Library method: PCR. Sequencing was performed on an Illumina HiSeq 2500. TCR libraries were prepared with molecular barcoding, using unique molecular identifiers to normalize TCRbeta repertoire quantification. In TCRdb, the public reads were trimmed at Q25 with fastp and aligned with MiXCR, with productive beta chains retained. Rows are unified per CDR3 protein, each entry keeping the most common DNA and genes. The sample includes around 250,000 distinct CDR3 sequences, with about 23% observed a single time. About 2.5% of the sample is taken by the ten largest. The treatment or condition label of this sample denotes: allogeneic hematopoietic cell transplantation with graft depleted of TCRalphabeta T cells and CD19 B cells. The children who served as transplant recipients had been given grafts of TCRalphabeta/CD19-depleted allogeneic hematopoietic cells.

This sample is part of a study of T-cell reconstitution after alpha-beta-depleted transplantation in children listed by TCRdb under 2016. Regarding the study in general: T-cell immune reconstitution after TCRalphabeta/CD19-depleted allogeneic hematopoietic cell transplantation in children was quantitatively tracked in the study by means of TCR repertoire profiling.

Reading from cysteine to phenylalanine, the CDR3 counts 17 amino acids. Only the CDR3 part of the read is kept: 51 bases, read in frame from the first base. The germline ends are 18 bases apart after V is trimmed by 6 bases and J by 0 bases. From a lookup of the germline V gene, CDR1 and CDR2 are MDHEN and SYDVKM. Summary of the overall study and its limitations: The apparently early alphabetaT-cell count recovery about two months after transplant was reportedly dependent on only several hundred rapidly expanded clones derived from non-depleted graft cells. In some patients, the high TCRbeta diversity seen at day 60 was put down to recipient T cells and intrathymic progenitors that had survived conditioning. Over the following months the frequencies of hyperexpanded clones went down, and after one year T-cell counts and TCRbeta diversity were mostly credited to newly produced T cells.

The sequence joins TRBV28 to TRBJ2-1; the D gene assignment is ambiguous. The sample in question was PBMCs, obtained before TCRalphabeta/CD19-depleted stem cell transplant. The receptor comes from a girl aged 2-10 years with Fanconi anemia, due to receive a stem cell transplant. At the DNA level, the sequence is TGTGCCAGCAGCACATCTAAAGCCCCCAGCTCCTACAATGAGCAGTTCTTC. Translated, it reads CASSTSKAPSSYNEQFF.